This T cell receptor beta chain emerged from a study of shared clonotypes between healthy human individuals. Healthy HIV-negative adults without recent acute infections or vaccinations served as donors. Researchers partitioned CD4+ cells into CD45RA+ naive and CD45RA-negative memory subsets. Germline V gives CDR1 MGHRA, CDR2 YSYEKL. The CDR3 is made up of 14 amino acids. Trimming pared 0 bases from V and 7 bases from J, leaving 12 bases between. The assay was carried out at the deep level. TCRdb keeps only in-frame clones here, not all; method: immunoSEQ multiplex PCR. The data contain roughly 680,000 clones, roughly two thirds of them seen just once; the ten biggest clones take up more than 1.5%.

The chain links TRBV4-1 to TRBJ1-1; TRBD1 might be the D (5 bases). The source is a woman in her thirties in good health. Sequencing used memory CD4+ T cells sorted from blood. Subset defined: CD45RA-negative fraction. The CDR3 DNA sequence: TGCGCCAGCAGCCAAGATACTTCACAGGTTGAAGCTTTCTTT. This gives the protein CASSQDTSQVEAFF.